This T cell receptor beta chain was observed in a study of blood T cell repertoires in COVID-19. Turning to the study itself: The origin of the acute and convalescent COVID-19 samples was the United States, Italy and Spain. PBMCs, B-cell-depleted T cells, or T cells were the source of the cDNA or gDNA that made up the material.

Original methodology: From reference gene primer amplification, estimates of nucleated cell counts were derived. Sequenced by immunoSEQ multiplex PCR; TCRdb stores in-frame clones only, minus some. The V and J calls and clone size are taken from that table; D and trimming were inferred from the DNA. The sample holds approximately 310,000 clones, around 90% seen once. V was clipped by 2 bases and J by 2 bases; unmatched bases: 6. Looked up from germline, CDR1 is SNHLY and CDR2 is FYNNEI. The CDR3 totals 17 residues. Sequenced sample: peripheral blood. The clonotype originates from a man in his fifties or sixties with active or convalescent COVID-19. This chain uses TRBV2 with TRBJ2-5, with 12 bases aligning to TRBD2. The CDR3 DNA is TGTGCCAGCAGTGAATTCTCTAGCGGGAGGGTTCAAGAGACCCAGTACTTC. Its translation is CASSEFSSGRVQETQYF. Together with reference TRBV2 and TRBJ2-5, the CDR3 gives the full variable domain: EPEVTQTPSHQVTQMGQEVILRCVPISNHLYFYWYRQILGQKVEFLVSFYNNEISEKSEIFDDQFSVERPDGSNFTLKIRSTKLEDSAMYFCASSEFSSGRVQETQYFGPGTRLLVL.